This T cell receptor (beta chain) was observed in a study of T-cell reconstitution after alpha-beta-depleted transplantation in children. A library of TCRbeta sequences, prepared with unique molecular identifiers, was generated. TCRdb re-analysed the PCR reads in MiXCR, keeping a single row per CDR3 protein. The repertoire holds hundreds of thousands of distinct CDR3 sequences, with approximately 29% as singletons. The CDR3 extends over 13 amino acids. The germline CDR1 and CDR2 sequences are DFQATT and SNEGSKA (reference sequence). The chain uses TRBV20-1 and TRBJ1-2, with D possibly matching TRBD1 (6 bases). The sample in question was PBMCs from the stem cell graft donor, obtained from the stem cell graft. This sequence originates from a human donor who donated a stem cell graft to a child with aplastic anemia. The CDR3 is CSQTGLGNYGYTF. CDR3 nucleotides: TGCAGCCAGACAGGCCTAGGGAACTATGGCTACACCTTC.